The next 2 T cell receptor beta chains were all read from a single sample in a study of T cell responses to AZD1222 COVID-19 vaccine. Generated by immunoSEQ multiplex PCR, the TCRdb table keeps only in-frame clones and is missing some. The sample lists 90,000 to 120,000 clones; 80% to 90% were seen once. The sample was peripheral blood, taken on day 0 of AZD1222 vaccination. The receptors derive from an adult in good health.

The rearrangement joins TRBV27 to TRBJ1-2; 7 nucleotides align to TRBD1. The V segment lost 2 bases and the J segment 2 bases; nucleotides outside the gene matches: 8. CDR1 MNHEY and CDR2 SMNVEV come from the germline V gene (reference sequence). The CDR3 is made up of 16 amino acids. The CDR3 DNA reads TGTGCCAGCAGTTTAATTTTAGGGGGCGCGAACTATGGCTACACCTTC. Amino acids: CASSLILGGANYGYTF.

The chain recombines TRBV19 with TRBJ1-4; no clear D gene. The CDR3 totals 14 residues. Germline-derived CDR1 and CDR2 are LNHDA and SQIVND (reference sequence). The V end lost 7 bases, the J end lost 3 bases, and 12 bases lay between the germline ends. CDR3 residues: CASTVQASNEKLFF. The CDR3 DNA reads as TGTGCCAGTACCGTACAAGCTTCTAATGAAAAACTGTTTTTT.